This T cell receptor (beta chain) is from a study of blood T cells in healthy people across ages. Study conclusions and caveats: Age showed a roughly linear inverse relationship with TCR beta diversity per million T cells.

This CDR3 comprises 15 residues. V was clipped by 5 bases and J by 3 bases, with 16 bases between them. Germline CDR1 is SGHTA and CDR2 is FQGNSA. The sample holds many counts of this clonotype. Its specificity is unknown. A second roughly 6 to 12 cycle PCR used barcoded and J-beta primers. All samples gave at least 2.5 million CDR3-containing paired-end reads. TCRdb redid the calling of the 5' RACE reads with MiXCR, one entry per CDR3 protein. The table records around 650,000 distinct CDR3 sequences, less than 40% of them present only once. It was approximately 10 milliliters of peripheral blood that were drawn from each donor. Total RNA, at least 5 micrograms per sample, was extracted from PBMCs.

What was sequenced was blood. This TCR was recovered from a woman older than 75 in good health. This chain links TRBV7-2 with TRBJ2-5; D gene unclear. The CDR3 DNA sequence: TGTGCCAGCAGCCCACGGCTCCCGGAGAAAGAGACCCAGTACTTC. Its protein is CASSPRLPEKETQYF.